This is a list of T cell receptor beta chains from one sample in a study of beta chain features in type 1 diabetes. The repertoire was sequenced with immunoSEQ multiplex PCR; TCRdb's copy has only in-frame clones and lacks some. The table has hundreds of thousands of clones, 15% to 20% seen once. Sequencing was done on a sample of naive CD4+ T cells from blood. These receptors were taken from a young woman in good health. The CDR3 runs from the conserved cysteine through the conserved F or W. A D gene is named only where the DNA matches it firmly. A row's size may be missing; if present it is once, few, many or a size class.

V: TRBV9; J: TRBJ2-5; size: NA; D: TRBD2; CDR3: CASSVEASGRSRETQYF; DNA: TGTGCCAGCAGCGTAGAGGCTAGCGGGAGGTCCAGAGAGACCCAGTACTTC
V: TRBV6-1; J: TRBJ1-1; size: NA; D: NA; CDR3: CASSFPVNTEAFF; DNA: TGTGCCAGCAGTTTTCCCGTGAACACTGAAGCTTTCTTT
V: TRBV4-2; J: TRBJ2-1; size: NA; D: TRBD2; CDR3: CASSLYSGTNNEQFF; DNA: TGTGCCAGCAGCCTGTATAGCGGGACAAACAATGAGCAGTTCTTC
V: TRBV7-9; J: TRBJ1-2; size: NA; D: NA; CDR3: CASSLGTANYGYTF; DNA: TGTGCCAGCAGCCTAGGGACGGCTAACTATGGCTACACCTTC
V: TRBV5-1; J: TRBJ1-4; size: few; D: TRBD1; CDR3: CASSLADRANEKLFF; DNA: TGCGCCAGCAGCTTGGCGGACAGGGCTAATGAAAAACTGTTTTTT
V: TRBV5-6; J: TRBJ2-5; size: few; D: TRBD2; CDR3: CASSPGGLNKAQYF; DNA: TGTGCCAGCAGCCCGGGGGGACTAAATAAGGCCCAGTACTTC
V: TRBV7-3; J: TRBJ2-3; size: NA; D: TRBD2; CDR3: CASSPGLAGGTDTQYF; DNA: TGTGCCAGCAGCCCTGGACTAGCGGGAGGCACAGATACGCAGTATTTT
V: TRBV6-6; J: TRBJ1-5; size: NA; D: TRBD1; CDR3: CASSYGRGFQPQHF; DNA: TGTGCCAGCAGTTACGGCAGGGGGTTTCAGCCCCAGCATTTT
V: TRBV7-9; J: TRBJ2-7; size: few; D: NA; CDR3: CASSLMGEYEQYF; DNA: TGTGCCAGCAGCCTAATGGGGGAATACGAGCAGTACTTC
V: TRBV5-8; J: TRBJ1-1; size: NA; D: NA; CDR3: CAPAGWGGMNTEAFF; DNA: TGTGCCCCCGCAGGGTGGGGGGGAATGAACACTGAAGCTTTCTTT
V: TRBV25-1; J: TRBJ2-7; size: NA; D: NA; CDR3: CASSDVWGEESYEQYF; DNA: TGTGCCAGCAGTGACGTTTGGGGGGAGGAATCCTACGAGCAGTACTTC
V: TRBV6-6; J: TRBJ2-1; size: NA; D: TRBD2; CDR3: CASSRGTSGSNEQFF; DNA: TGTGCCAGCAGCCGAGGGACTAGCGGGAGCAATGAGCAGTTCTTC
V: TRBV27; J: TRBJ1-2; size: NA; D: TRBD1; CDR3: CASSQRTGEVYGYTF; DNA: TGTGCCAGCAGTCAACGGACAGGGGAAGTCTATGGCTACACCTTC